This T cell receptor (beta chain) was profiled in a study of T-cell reconstitution after alpha-beta-depleted transplantation in children. General observations from the study: By one year post-transplant, T-cell counts and diversity largely arose from T cells that were newly produced. By about two months after transplant, alpha-beta T cells reportedly arose from several hundred graft clones that had expanded.

Concerning this clonotype itself: Its antigen is unidentified.

Unique molecular identifiers were incorporated during preparation of the TCRbeta library. TCRdb passed the PCR reads through MiXCR, listing each CDR3 protein once. The table shows a few hundred thousand distinct CDR3 sequences, with roughly 13% occurring only once. The CDR3 is made up of 14 amino acids. Trimming took 4 bases from V and 0 from J; bases not matched to a gene: 5. CDR1 is SQVTM and CDR2 is ANQGSEA in the germline V gene. The starting material was PBMCs, mostly from graft donor cells, obtained 360 days after TCRalphabeta/CD19-depleted stem cell transplant. The TCR was taken from a male patient under 18 who had a stem cell transplant for acute myeloid leukemia, so the T cells may come from the graft donor. V usage is TRBV29-1 and J usage is TRBJ2-5; 7 bases are a match to TRBD2. In nucleotides, the CDR3 is TGCAGCGTTGGGGGACTACTATACCAAGAGACCCAGTACTTC. This sequence encodes CSVGGLLYQETQYF.